This T cell receptor beta chain is drawn from a study of shared clonotypes between healthy human individuals. General study results and limits: Non-shared clonotypes showed lower generation probabilities than clonotypes common to all four donors. The expectation was that sequencing depth would affect clonotype sharing among donors.

CDR1 is SGHNT and CDR2 is YENEEA in the germline V gene. Trimming took 1 base from V and 7 from J; bases not matched to a gene: 5. The CDR3 totals 15 residues. This clone came up once. Antigen: not known. Deep was the level at which the assay was run. Some clones are missing from TCRdb's copy, which holds only in-frame ones; the method was immunoSEQ multiplex PCR. The table lists around 1,000,000 clones, roughly 77% of them singletons. The chain recombines TRBV11-3 with TRBJ2-2; TRBD2 aligns across 8 bases. Source material: memory CD4+ T cells from PBMCs. Subset defined: CD45RA-negative fraction. The TCR comes from a man younger than 30 in good health. Some clones in this sample may be carry-over from other donors' samples. The CDR3 DNA follows: TGTGCCAGCAGCTTAGGGACTAGCTCGGGCGGGGAGCTGTTTTTT. Protein: CASSLGTSSGGELFF. Drawing the rest from reference TRBV11-3 and TRBJ2-2, the complete variable domain is EAGVVQSPRYKIIEKKQPVAFWCNPISGHNTLYWYLQNLGQGPELLIRYENEEAVDDSQLPKDRFSAERLKGVDSTLKIQPAELGDSAVYLCASSLGTSSGGELFFGEGSRLTVL.